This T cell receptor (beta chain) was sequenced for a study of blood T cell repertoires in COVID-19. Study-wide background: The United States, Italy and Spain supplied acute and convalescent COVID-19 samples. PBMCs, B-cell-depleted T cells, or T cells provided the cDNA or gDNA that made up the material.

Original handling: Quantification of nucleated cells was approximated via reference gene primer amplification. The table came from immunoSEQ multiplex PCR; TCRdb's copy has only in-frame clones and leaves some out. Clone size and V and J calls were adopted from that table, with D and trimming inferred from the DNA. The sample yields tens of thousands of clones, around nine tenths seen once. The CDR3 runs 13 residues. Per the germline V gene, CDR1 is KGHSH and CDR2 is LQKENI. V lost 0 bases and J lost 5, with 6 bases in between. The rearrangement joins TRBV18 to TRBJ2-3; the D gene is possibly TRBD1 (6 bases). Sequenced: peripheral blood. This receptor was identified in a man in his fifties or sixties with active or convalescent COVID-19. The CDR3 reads CASSPPQGDTQYF. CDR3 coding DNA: TGTGCCAGCTCACCACCACAGGGAGATACGCAGTATTTT.